The 9 T cell receptor beta chains presented below share a single source sample, sequenced in a study of cytomegalovirus exposure and HLA in healthy donors (TCRdb year 2017). The receptor library was made with the immunoSEQ multiplex PCR assay. TCRdb mirrors the immuneACCESS table, restricted to in-frame sequences. Some clones are absent from its copies; in checked studies, under half trace to an unresolved V gene, and the reason for the others is unknown. The sample table contains 150,000 to 200,000 clones; only one count was recorded for over 65% of them. The ten largest clonotypes hold over 5.5% of the sample. The sample consisted of PBMCs. The source is a man between 18 and 29 years old in good health and CMV-seropositive.

The chain links TRBV6-1 to TRBJ2-7; D may be TRBD2 (5 bases). CDR1 and CDR2 from the germline V gene are MNHNS and SASEGT. The length of the CDR3 is 15 residues. Trimming removed 4 bases at V and 5 bases at J, with 18 bases between. In DNA form, the CDR3 reads TGTGCCAGCAGTGCGGCTAGCCGGGCCCCCCACGAGCAGTACTTC. Protein product: CASSAASRAPHEQYF.

The chain employs TRBV2 and TRBJ1-5; possibly TRBD1 for D (6 bases). V was clipped by 5 bases and J by 5 bases, with 10 bases between them. CDR1 is SNHLY and CDR2 is FYNNEI in the germline V gene. The CDR3 covers 13 residues. The CDR3 region is CASSRTEDQPQHF. The CDR3, as DNA: TGTGCCAGCAGTCGGACAGAGGATCAGCCCCAGCATTTT.

The chain employs TRBV7-8 and TRBJ2-7; TRBD1 aligns across 8 bases. Germline CDR1 is SGHVS and CDR2 is FQNEAQ. The CDR3 sequence is 16 residues long. J was trimmed by 6 bases and V by 4 bases; bases with no gene match: 14. CDR3 DNA sequence: TGTGCCAGCAGCTCAAAAGACAGGGGATATAACGGCGAGCAGTACTTC. It specifies CASSSKDRGYNGEQYF.

The rearrangement links TRBV28 to TRBJ2-7; the D gene is possibly TRBD2 (5 bases). The V end was cut by 0 bases, the J end by 2 bases, with 11 bases between. Germline values: CDR1 MDHEN, CDR2 SYDVKM. The CDR3 has 15 residues. As DNA, the CDR3 is TGTGCCAGCAGTTTATGGGCTAGCCGAACCTACGAGCAGTACTTC. It encodes CASSLWASRTYEQYF.

V is TRBV5-4 and J is TRBJ2-3; 8 bases match TRBD2. V was pared by 3 bases and J by 4 bases, with 7 bases of the junction left unmatched. The CDR3 is made up of 15 amino acids. The germline V gene has CDR1 SGHNT and CDR2 YYREEE (reference sequence). The CDR3 loop is CASSSTSGGADTQYF. DNA for the CDR3: TGTGCCAGCAGCTCTACTAGCGGCGGGGCAGATACGCAGTATTTT.

This chain links TRBV29-1 with TRBJ2-7, with D possibly matching TRBD2 (6 bases). The CDR3 loop spans 13 amino acids. Looked up from germline, CDR1 is SQVTM and CDR2 is ANQGSEA. V lost 7 bases, J lost 2 bases, and 15 bases lay in between. CDR3 loop: CSARWTGAYEQYF. The CDR3 DNA reads TGCAGCGCCAGATGGACGGGAGCCTACGAGCAGTACTTC.

The gene calls are TRBV7-2 and TRBJ2-3; the match to TRBD1 covers 8 bases. The CDR3 loop spans 16 amino acids. V was pared by 5 bases and J by 4 bases, with 11 bases of the junction left unmatched. The germline V gene has CDR1 SGHTA and CDR2 FQGNSA. In nucleotides, the CDR3 is TGTGCCAGCAGCCTACGGGACAGGCTTTTGGCAGATACGCAGTATTTT. Translation: CASSLRDRLLADTQYF.

The chain recombines TRBV27 with TRBJ2-7, with 10 positions matching TRBD1. The CDR3 covers 15 residues. J gave up 4 bases and V 6 bases, and 9 bases lay outside the gene matches. CDR1 is MNHEY, CDR2 SMNVEV, per germline (reference sequence). The CDR3 DNA is TGTGCCAGCAGCCCTTTTCGGGGACAGGGGTACGAGCAGTACTTC. It codes for CASSPFRGQGYEQYF.

CDR3 DNA sequence: TGTGCCAGCAGCTTAGGGACTAGGGTTGAGCAGTTCTTC. Amino acid sequence: CASSLGTRVEQFF. This chain connects TRBV7-9 to TRBJ2-1, with 7 bases aligning to TRBD2. The CDR3 is made up of 13 amino acids. From germline, CDR1 is SEHNR and CDR2 FQNEAQ (reference sequence). J was trimmed by 9 bases and V by 1 base; bases with no gene match: 3. Based on the CDR3 plus reference TRBV7-9 and TRBJ2-1, the full variable domain is DTGVSQNPRHKITKRGQNVTFRCDPISEHNRLYWYRQTLGQGPEFLTYFQNEAQLEKSRLLSDRFSAERPKGSFSTLEIQRTEQGDSAMYLCASSLGTRVEQFFGPGTRLTVL.